The 21 T cell receptor beta chains below all came from one sample that was sequenced in a study of prognosis after radiotherapy for stage I lung cancer. Multiplex PCR in two rounds served to amplify TCR beta CDR3 from genomic DNA. Every TRBV and TRBJ gene had its own specific primer in first-round PCR. TCRdb used MiXCR to reprocess the multiplex PCR reads, holding one entry per CDR3 protein. There are 15,000 to 20,000 distinct CDR3 sequences in the sample; over 45% occur only once, and about 31% lies in the top ten. This specimen consisted of PBMCs, obtained before or after stereotactic body radiation therapy (not recorded which). Source of these receptors: a donor aged 50 or older with non-small cell lung cancer.

The chain employs TRBV27 and TRBJ2-1; 7 bases are a match to TRBD1. CDR1 and CDR2 (germline): MNHEY, SMNVEV (reference sequence). The V and J ends lost 5 bases and 10 bases, in that order; junction bases with no gene match: 5. There are 12 residues in the CDR3. DNA of the CDR3: TGTGCCAGCAGTCCCGGGACAGAAGAGCAGTTCTTC. Protein: CASSPGTEEQFF.

This clonotype was found a few times. The chain couples TRBV29-1 to TRBJ2-5; D might be TRBD2 (5 bases). The CDR3 runs 13 residues. Germline V gene data show CDR1 as SQVTM and CDR2 as ANQGSEA. The V and J ends lost 6 bases and 2 bases respectively, with 13 bases between them. CDR3 sequence: CSVDGSGQETQYF. The DNA of the CDR3 is TGCAGCGTGGATGGGTCGGGGCAAGAGACCCAGTACTTC.

V and J are TRBV12-3 or TRBV12-4 and TRBJ2-6; D is perhaps TRBD2 (5 bases). Deletions cut 2 bases from V and 7 bases from J, with 12 bases between. The CDR3 length is 15 residues. CDR3 loop: CASSLRGPGANVLTF. The CDR3 DNA reads TGTGCCAGCAGTTTAAGAGGGCCCGGTGCCAACGTCCTGACTTTC.

The chain uses TRBV11-3 and TRBJ2-7; D might be TRBD1 or TRBD2, each matching 6 bases. The CDR3 runs to 14 residues. V was cut by 5 bases and J by 3 bases, with 14 bases left in between. Germline V CDR1 and CDR2: SGHNT, YENEEA. The CDR3 bases are TGTGCCAGCAGCCTGGGGGGCGACGTCTACGAGCAGTACTTC. Translation: CASSLGGDVYEQYF. The complete variable domain, with remaining parts taken from reference TRBV11-3 and TRBJ2-7, reads EAGVVQSPRYKIIEKKQPVAFWCNPISGHNTLYWYLQNLGQGPELLIRYENEEAVDDSQLPKDRFSAERLKGVDSTLKIQPAELGDSAVYLCASSLGGDVYEQYFGPGTRLTVT.

This clonotype was observed at least ten times. The J gene is TRBJ2-3, the V gene TRBV4-1, with TRBD2 matching over 7 bases. J was trimmed by 2 bases and V by 5 bases; bases with no gene match: 4. The CDR3 runs to 14 residues. CDR1 MGHRA and CDR2 YSYEKL come from the germline V gene. The CDR3 sequence: CASSYSGSTDTQYF. The CDR3 nucleotides read TGCGCCAGCAGCTATAGCGGGTCCACAGATACGCAGTATTTT.

This clonotype was detected many times. The chain joins TRBV6-1 to TRBJ1-1; the D gene is possibly TRBD1 (5 bases). Trimming pared 6 bases from V and 1 base from J, leaving 9 bases between. The CDR3 length is 13 residues. Germline-derived CDR1 and CDR2 are MNHNS and SASEGT. CDR3 residues: CASRRDWNTEAFF. CDR3 sequence (DNA): TGTGCCAGCAGGCGGGACTGGAACACTGAAGCTTTCTTT.

This clonotype was counted at least ten times. The chain combines TRBV7-9 with TRBJ2-7; 12 bases are a match to TRBD1. The CDR3 extends over 18 amino acids. The V segment lost 1 base and the J segment 3 bases; nucleotides outside the gene matches: 10. In germline, CDR1 is SEHNR, CDR2 FQNEAQ (reference sequence). CDR3 loop: CASSLEGAGQGAGYEQYF. In DNA form, the CDR3 reads TGTGCCAGCAGCTTAGAGGGGGCGGGACAGGGGGCCGGCTACGAGCAGTACTTC.

Comment on this clonotype: This may be a read error: a much more frequent sequence differs by one nucleotide. This chain connects TRBV6-1 to TRBJ1-1, with TRBD1 matching over 7 bases. The CDR3 runs to 18 residues. Germline V lookup: CDR1 MNHNS, CDR2 SASEGT. With V trimmed by 7 bases and J by 1 base, 18 bases remained unmatched. CDR3 nucleotide sequence: TGTGCCAGCATCAAAGTCGACAGGGTGCTTTTGAGGAACACTGAAGCTTTCTTT. Encoded protein: CASIKVDRVLLRNTEAFF.

This clonotype was seen at least ten times. The V and J genes are TRBV19 and TRBJ2-6; TRBD1 matches at 11 bases. The CDR3 consists of 17 residues. The ends lost 3 bases at V and 2 bases at J; junction bases unmatched: 3. The germline gives CDR1 LNHDA, CDR2 SQIVND (reference sequence). CDR3: CASSMGQGGAGANVLTF. In DNA, the CDR3 is TGTGCCAGTAGTATGGGACAGGGGGGGGCTGGGGCCAACGTCCTGACTTTC.

Worth noting for this clonotype: An end of the junction differs from the germline gene, which may be a read error. The genes are TRBV12-3 or TRBV12-4 and TRBJ2-1, with D unresolved. The CDR3 is 11 amino acids. CDR3 residues: CAISLRYEQFF. For the CDR3, the DNA is TGTGCCATCAGTCTTCGATATGAGCAGTTCTTC.

This clonotype was detected ten times or more. The chain links TRBV20-1 to TRBJ2-7; TRBD1 matches at 9 bases. V shed 6 bases, J shed 5 bases, and the junction held 5 bases outside the gene matches. This CDR3 region has 12 residues. From germline, CDR1 is DFQATT and CDR2 SNEGSKA (reference sequence). The CDR3, as DNA: TGCAGTGCACCGGGACAGGGAAACGAGCAGTACTTC. Translating gives CSAPGQGNEQYF.

The V gene is TRBV6-1, the J gene TRBJ1-6, with D hard to call. Trimming stripped 7 bases from V and 9 bases from J, with 13 bases between. Germline-derived CDR1 and CDR2 are MNHNS and SASEGT. The CDR3 length is 13 residues. The CDR3 coding sequence is TGTGCCAGCAAACAACTAGAGAGTTCACCCCTCCACTTT. Protein sequence: CASKQLESSPLHF.

This clonotype was counted ten times or more. This rearrangement joins TRBV28 to TRBJ2-2; D is unresolved. The CDR3 length is 14 residues. In germline, CDR1 is MDHEN, CDR2 SYDVKM. Trimming took 3 bases from V and 1 from J, leaving 6 bases between them. The CDR3 region has the DNA TGTGCCAGCAGTTTGGGCAGGAACACCGGGGAGCTGTTTTTT. Translating gives CASSLGRNTGELFF. Based on the CDR3 plus reference TRBV28 and TRBJ2-2, the full variable domain is DVKVTQSSRYLVKRTGEKVFLECVQDMDHENMFWYRQDPGLGLRLIYFSYDVKMKEKGDIPEGYSVSREKKERFSLILESASTNQTSMYLCASSLGRNTGELFFGEGSRLTVL.

This clonotype appeared many times. The rearrangement uses TRBV20-1 and TRBJ2-7; D assignment may be TRBD1 or TRBD2 (5 bases each). CDR3 length: 13 residues. V was pared by 5 bases and J by 0 bases, with 11 bases between. Per the germline V gene, CDR1 is DFQATT and CDR2 is SNEGSKA (reference sequence). The CDR3 DNA reads as TGCAGTGCTCGGGGACCGCTCTCCTACGAGCAGTACTTC. Amino acid sequence: CSARGPLSYEQYF.

The chain employs TRBV5-1 and TRBJ2-7; D uncertain. Germline CDR1 is SGHRS and CDR2 is YFSETQ. This CDR3 contains 12 residues. Trimming removed 0 bases at V and 10 bases at J, with 11 bases between. The CDR3 is CASSLAGNYQYF. Here the CDR3 DNA reads TGCGCCAGCAGCTTGGCTGGCAACTATCAGTACTTC. The full variable domain, in which reference TRBV5-1 and TRBJ2-7 provide the parts outside the CDR3, is KAGVTQTPRYLIKTRGQQVTLSCSPISGHRSVSWYQQTPGQGLQFLFEYFSETQRNKGNFPGRFSGRQFSNSRSEMNVSTLELGDSALYLCASSLAGNYQYFGPGTRLTVT.

By share, this clonotype ranks as medium-sized. The CDR3 spells CASGQREGPYEQYF. The CDR3, as DNA: TGTGCTAGTGGTCAGCGGGAGGGTCCCTACGAGCAGTACTTC. The chain recombines TRBV12-5 with TRBJ2-7; 10 bases align to TRBD2. The CDR3 runs 14 residues. V dropped 5 bases and J dropped 2; count of bases not matched to a gene: 3. CDR1 is LGHNT, CDR2 FRNRAP, per germline. Combining the CDR3 with reference TRBV12-5 and TRBJ2-7 gives the whole variable domain DARVTQTPRHKVTEMGQEVTMRCQPILGHNTVFWYRQTMMQGLELLAYFRNRAPLDDSGMPKDRFSAEMPDATLATLKIQPSEPRDSAVYFCASGQREGPYEQYFGPGTRLTVT.

This clonotype was picked up a small number of times. This may arise from a read error, as a much more abundant clone is one base away. This rearrangement joins TRBV6-2 or TRBV6-3 to TRBJ1-5; perhaps TRBD1 as D (5 bases). Germline CDR1 reads MNHEY; CDR2 reads SVGEGT. The CDR3 is 15 amino acids. V dropped 5 bases and J dropped 4 bases, with 15 bases sitting between them. The CDR3 DNA is TGTGCCAGCAGTGAAAAGGTTGGGGGAAATCAGCCCCAGCATTTT. Its protein product is CASSEKVGGNQPQHF.

Note on this clonotype: A clone one base away is much larger, so this may be a read error. CDR3 amino acids: CASSYSMGPSSTDTQYF. CDR3 sequence (DNA): TGTGCCAGCAGTTACTCGATGGGCCCTTCTAGCACAGATACGCAGTATTTT. The chain uses TRBV6-2 or TRBV6-3 and TRBJ2-3; D remains ambiguous. CDR1 and CDR2 (germline): MNHEY, SVGEGT. The germline V and J ends were trimmed by 0 bases and 0 bases, with 13 bases remaining between them. This CDR3 is 17 amino acids long.

This clonotype is labeled medium-sized (0.01 to 0.1%). The gene calls are TRBV11-2 and TRBJ2-2; 8 bases are a match to TRBD1. The V and J ends lost 6 bases and 1 base, in that order; junction bases with no gene match: 4. The CDR3 runs to 15 residues. Germline CDR1 and CDR2: SGHAT and FQNNGV. The CDR3 protein is CASSPDRVNTGELFF. As DNA, the CDR3 is TGTGCCAGCAGTCCGGACAGGGTGAACACCGGGGAGCTGTTTTTT.

There are many counts of this clonotype. The chain employs TRBV4-1 and TRBJ2-5; D may be TRBD1 (5 bases). With 3 bases removed from V and 5 bases from J, the gap between germline ends came to 16 bases. Germline values: CDR1 MGHRA, CDR2 YSYEKL. This CDR3 spans 15 amino acids. CDR3 amino acids: CASSHGQGSPETQYF. DNA of the CDR3: TGCGCCAGCAGCCATGGGCAGGGTTCCCCGGAGACCCAGTACTTC.

This clonotype was counted ten times or more. The rearrangement uses TRBV19 and TRBJ1-3; D is undetermined. Germline V lookup: CDR1 LNHDA, CDR2 SQIVND (reference sequence). The CDR3 loop spans 15 amino acids. Trimming removed 10 bases at V and 0 bases at J, with 16 bases between. The CDR3 coding sequence is TGTGCCACCCGGGTGACGGGCCTCTCTGGAAACACCATATATTTT. It encodes CATRVTGLSGNTIYF.